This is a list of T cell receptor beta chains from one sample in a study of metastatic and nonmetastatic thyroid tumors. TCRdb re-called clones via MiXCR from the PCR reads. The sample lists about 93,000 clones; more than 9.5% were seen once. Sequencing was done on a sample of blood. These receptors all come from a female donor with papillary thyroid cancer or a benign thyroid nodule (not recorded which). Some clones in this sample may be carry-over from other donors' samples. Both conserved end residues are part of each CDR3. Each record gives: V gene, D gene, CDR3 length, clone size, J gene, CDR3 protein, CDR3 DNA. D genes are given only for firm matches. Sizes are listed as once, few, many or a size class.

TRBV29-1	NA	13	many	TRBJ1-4	CSVQTATNEKLFF	TGCAGCGTACAGACTGCAACTAATGAAAAACTGTTTTTT
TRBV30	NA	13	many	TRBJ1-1	CALMAGSNTEAFF	TGTGCCTTGATGGCCGGTTCTAACACTGAAGCTTTCTTT
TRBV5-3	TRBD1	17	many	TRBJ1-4	CASTGTGSIGPNEKLFF	TGTGCATCCACCGGGACAGGGTCTATCGGCCCGAATGAAAAACTGTTTTTT
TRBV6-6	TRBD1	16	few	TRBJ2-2	CASSYTRTGGTGELFF	TGTGCCAGCAGTTACACTAGGACAGGGGGCACCGGGGAGCTGTTTTTT
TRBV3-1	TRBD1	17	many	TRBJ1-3	CASSQGGGTRSGNTIYF	TGTGCCAGCAGCCAAGGAGGGGGCACTCGCTCTGGAAACACCATATATTTT
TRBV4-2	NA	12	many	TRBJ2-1	CASSPSSGQQFF	TGTGCCAGCAGCCCCAGTAGCGGCCAGCAGTTCTTC
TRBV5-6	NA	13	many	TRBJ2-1	CASSPDYSNEQFF	TGTGCCAGCAGCCCCGACTATTCCAATGAGCAGTTCTTC
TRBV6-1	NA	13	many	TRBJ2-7	CASNLAGAYEQYF	TGTGCCAGCAATTTGGCAGGAGCCTACGAGCAGTACTTC
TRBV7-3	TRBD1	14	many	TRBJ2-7	CASPGTAYAYEQYF	TGTGCCAGCCCCGGGACAGCCTATGCCTACGAGCAGTACTTC
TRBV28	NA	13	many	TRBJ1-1	CASSFLGRTEAFF	TGTGCCAGCAGTTTTTTAGGACGGACTGAAGCTTTCTTT